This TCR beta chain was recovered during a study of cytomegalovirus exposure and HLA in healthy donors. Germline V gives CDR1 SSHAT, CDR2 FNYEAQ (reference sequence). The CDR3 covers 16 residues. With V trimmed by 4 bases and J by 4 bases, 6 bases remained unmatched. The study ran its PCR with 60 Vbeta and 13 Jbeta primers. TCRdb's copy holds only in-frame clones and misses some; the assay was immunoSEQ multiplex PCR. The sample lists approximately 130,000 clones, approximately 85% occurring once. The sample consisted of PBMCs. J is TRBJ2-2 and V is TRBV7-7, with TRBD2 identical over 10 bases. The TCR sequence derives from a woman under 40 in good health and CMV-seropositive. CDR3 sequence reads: CASSSSAGGRTGELFF. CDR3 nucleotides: TGTGCCAGCAGCTCCTCAGCGGGGGGGCGCACCGGGGAGCTGTTTTTT.